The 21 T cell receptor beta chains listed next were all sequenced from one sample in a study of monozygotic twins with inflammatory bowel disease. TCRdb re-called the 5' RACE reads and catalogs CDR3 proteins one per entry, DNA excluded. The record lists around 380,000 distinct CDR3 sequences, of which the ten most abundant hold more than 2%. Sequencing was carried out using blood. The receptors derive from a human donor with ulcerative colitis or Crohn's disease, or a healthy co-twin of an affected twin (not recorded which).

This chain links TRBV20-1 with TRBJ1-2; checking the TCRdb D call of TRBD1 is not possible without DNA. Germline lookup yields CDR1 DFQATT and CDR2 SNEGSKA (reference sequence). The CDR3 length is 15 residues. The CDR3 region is CSAREAGGSNYGYTF.

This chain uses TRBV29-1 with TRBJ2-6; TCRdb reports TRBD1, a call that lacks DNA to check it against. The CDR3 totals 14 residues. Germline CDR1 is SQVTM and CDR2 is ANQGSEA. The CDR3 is CSVGQGTGANVLTF.

The CDR3 here is CATSDLKGELFF. The rearrangement joins TRBV24-1 to TRBJ2-2. The CDR3 length is 12 residues. Germline-derived CDR1 and CDR2 are KGHDR and SFDVKD.

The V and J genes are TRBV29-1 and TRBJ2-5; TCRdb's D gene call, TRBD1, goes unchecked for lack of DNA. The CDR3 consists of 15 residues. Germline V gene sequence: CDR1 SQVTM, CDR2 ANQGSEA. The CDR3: CSVERAGTAEETQYF.

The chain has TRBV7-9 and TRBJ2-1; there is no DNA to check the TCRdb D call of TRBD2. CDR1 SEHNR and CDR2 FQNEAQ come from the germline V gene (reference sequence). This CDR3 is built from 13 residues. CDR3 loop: CASILAGDNEQFF.

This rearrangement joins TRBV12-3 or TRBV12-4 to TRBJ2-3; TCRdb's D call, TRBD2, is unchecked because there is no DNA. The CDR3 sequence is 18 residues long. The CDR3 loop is CAHVRLAGGPRPTDTQYF.

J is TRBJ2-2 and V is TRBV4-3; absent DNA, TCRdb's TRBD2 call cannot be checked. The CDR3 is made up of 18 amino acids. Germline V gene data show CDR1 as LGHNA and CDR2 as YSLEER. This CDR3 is CASSQDSLAGANTGELFF.

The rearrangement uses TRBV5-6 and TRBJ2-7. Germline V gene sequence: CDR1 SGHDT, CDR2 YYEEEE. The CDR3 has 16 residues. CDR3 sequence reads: CASSLAGWESSYEQYF.

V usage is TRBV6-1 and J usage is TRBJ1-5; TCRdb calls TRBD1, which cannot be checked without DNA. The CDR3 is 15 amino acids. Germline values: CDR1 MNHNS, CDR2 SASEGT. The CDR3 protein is CASSQTGGGNQPQHF.

This CDR3 reads CASSTNSGRAGTDTQYF. The chain has TRBV6-1 and TRBJ2-3; with no DNA, the TCRdb D assignment of TRBD2 cannot be verified. Germline CDR1 is MNHNS and CDR2 is SASEGT. The CDR3 has 17 amino acids.

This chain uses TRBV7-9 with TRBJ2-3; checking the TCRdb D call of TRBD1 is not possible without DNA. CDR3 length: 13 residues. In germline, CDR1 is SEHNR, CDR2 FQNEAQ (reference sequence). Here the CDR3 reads CARSGQSGDTQYF.

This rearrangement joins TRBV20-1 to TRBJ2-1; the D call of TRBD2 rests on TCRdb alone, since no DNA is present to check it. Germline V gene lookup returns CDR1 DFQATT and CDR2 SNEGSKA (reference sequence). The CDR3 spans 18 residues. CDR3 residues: CSASASGTSGGGLNEQFF.

The CDR3 region is CATSRDLIRVGSYEQYF. The rearrangement joins TRBV15 to TRBJ2-7. CDR1 LNHNV and CDR2 YYDKDF come from the germline V gene (reference sequence). The CDR3 is made up of 17 amino acids.

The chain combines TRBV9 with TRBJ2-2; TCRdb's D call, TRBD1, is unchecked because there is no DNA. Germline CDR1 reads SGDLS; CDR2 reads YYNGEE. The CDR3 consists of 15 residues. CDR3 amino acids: CASSVAPGDTGELFF.

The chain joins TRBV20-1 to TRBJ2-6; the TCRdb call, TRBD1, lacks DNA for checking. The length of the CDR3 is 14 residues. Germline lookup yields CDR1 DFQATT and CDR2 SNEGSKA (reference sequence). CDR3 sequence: CSARGGSGANVLTF.

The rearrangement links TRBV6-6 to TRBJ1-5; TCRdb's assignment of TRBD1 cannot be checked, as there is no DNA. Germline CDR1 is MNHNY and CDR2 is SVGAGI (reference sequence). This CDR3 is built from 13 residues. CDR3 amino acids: CASAAGARQPQHF.

The CDR3 loop reads CASSLGDRGEAFF. The chain combines TRBV12-3 or TRBV12-4 with TRBJ1-1; TCRdb picks TRBD1, but there is no DNA to check that call. There are 13 residues in the CDR3.

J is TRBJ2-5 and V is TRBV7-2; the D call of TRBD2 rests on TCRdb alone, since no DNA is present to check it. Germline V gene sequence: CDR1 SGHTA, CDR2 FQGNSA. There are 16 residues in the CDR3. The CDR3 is CASSSGLAGPQETQYF.

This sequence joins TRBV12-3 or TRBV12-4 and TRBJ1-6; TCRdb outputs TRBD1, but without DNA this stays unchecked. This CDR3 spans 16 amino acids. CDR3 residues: CASSFGTGEIFSPLHF.

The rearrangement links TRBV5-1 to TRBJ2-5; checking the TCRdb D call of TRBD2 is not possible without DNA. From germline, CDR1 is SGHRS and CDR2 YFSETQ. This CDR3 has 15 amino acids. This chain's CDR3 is CASSPRLAGKETQYF.

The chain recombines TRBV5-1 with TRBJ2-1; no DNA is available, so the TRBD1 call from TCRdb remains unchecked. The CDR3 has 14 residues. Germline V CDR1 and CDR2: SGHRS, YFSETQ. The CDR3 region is CASSFGKGYNEQFF.